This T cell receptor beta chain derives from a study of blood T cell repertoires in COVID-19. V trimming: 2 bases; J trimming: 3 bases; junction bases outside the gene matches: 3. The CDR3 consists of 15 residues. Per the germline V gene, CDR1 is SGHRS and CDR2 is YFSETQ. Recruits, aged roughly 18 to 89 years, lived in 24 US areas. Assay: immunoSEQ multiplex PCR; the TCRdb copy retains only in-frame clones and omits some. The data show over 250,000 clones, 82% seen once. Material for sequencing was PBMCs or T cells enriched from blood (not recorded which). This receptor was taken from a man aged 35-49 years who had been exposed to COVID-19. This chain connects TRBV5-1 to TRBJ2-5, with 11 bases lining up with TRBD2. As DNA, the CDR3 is TGCGCCAGCAGCTTCGTGGGACTAGCGGAAGAGACCCAGTACTTC. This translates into CASSFVGLAEETQYF.